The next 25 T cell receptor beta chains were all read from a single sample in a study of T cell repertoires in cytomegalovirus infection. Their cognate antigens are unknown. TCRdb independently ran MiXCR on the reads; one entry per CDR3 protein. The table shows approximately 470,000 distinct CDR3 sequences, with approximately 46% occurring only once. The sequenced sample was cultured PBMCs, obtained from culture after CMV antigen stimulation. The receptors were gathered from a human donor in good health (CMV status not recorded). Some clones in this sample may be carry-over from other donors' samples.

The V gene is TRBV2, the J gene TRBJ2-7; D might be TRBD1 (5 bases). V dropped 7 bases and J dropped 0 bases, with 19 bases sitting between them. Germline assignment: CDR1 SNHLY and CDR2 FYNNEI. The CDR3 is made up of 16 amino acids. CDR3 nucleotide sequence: TGTGCCAGCACCGAACAGGTGTACACCAGCTCCTACGAGCAGTACTTC. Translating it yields CASTEQVYTSSYEQYF.

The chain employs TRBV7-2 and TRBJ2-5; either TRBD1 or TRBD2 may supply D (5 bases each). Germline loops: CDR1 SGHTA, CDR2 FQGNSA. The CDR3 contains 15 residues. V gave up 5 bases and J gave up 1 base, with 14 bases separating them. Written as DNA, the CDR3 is TGTGCCAGCAGCCGACCGGGACGGGTCCAAGAGACCCAGTACTTC. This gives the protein CASSRPGRVQETQYF.

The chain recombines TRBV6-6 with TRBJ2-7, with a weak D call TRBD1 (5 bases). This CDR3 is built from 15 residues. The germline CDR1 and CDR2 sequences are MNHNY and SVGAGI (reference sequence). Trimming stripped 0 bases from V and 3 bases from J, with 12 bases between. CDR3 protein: CASSYSTRQGYEQYF. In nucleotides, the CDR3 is TGTGCCAGCAGTTACTCGACACGTCAGGGCTACGAGCAGTACTTC.

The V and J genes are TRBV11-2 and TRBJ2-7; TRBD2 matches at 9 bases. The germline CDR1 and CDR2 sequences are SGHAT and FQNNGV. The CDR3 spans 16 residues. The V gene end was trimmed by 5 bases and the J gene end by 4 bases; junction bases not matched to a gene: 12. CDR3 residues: CASSPRMLAGRYEQYF. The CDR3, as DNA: TGTGCCAGCAGCCCTCGGATGCTAGCGGGACGTTACGAGCAGTACTTC.

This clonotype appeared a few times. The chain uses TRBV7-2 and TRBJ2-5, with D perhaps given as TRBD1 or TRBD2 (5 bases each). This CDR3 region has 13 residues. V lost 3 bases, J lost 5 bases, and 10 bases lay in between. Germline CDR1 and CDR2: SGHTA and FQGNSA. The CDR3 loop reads CASSFNEGETQYF. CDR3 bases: TGTGCCAGCAGCTTCAACGAGGGGGAGACCCAGTACTTC.

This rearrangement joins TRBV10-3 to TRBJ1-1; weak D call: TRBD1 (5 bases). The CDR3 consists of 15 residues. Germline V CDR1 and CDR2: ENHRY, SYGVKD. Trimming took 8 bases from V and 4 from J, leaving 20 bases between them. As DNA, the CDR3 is TGTGCCATCCGCGGGACGCACCTTATGAGCACTGAAGCTTTCTTT. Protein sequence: CAIRGTHLMSTEAFF.

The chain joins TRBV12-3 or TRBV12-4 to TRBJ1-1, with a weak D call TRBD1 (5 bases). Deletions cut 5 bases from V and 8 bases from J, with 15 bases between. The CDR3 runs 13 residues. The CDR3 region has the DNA TGTGCCAGCAGTAACCCCGGGACCCTAGAAGCTTTCTTT. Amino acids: CASSNPGTLEAFF.

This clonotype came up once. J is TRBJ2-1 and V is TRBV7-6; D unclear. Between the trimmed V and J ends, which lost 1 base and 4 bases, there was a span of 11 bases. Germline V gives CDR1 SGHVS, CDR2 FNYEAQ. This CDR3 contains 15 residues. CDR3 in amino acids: CASSLGTVLYNEQFF. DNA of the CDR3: TGTGCCAGCAGCTTAGGGACCGTCCTATACAATGAGCAGTTCTTC.

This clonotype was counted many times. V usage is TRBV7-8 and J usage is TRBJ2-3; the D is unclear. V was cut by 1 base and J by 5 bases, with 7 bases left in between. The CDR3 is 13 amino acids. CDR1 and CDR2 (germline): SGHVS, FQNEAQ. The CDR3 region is CASSLVQGDTQYF. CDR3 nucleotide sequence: TGTGCCAGCAGCTTAGTGCAAGGAGATACGCAGTATTTT.

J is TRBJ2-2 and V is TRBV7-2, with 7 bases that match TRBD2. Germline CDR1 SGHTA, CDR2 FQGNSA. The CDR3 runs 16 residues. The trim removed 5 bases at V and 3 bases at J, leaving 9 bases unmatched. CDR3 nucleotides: TGTGCCAGCAGCCCGCAAGGGAGGGTTGACACCGGGGAGCTGTTTTTT. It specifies CASSPQGRVDTGELFF.

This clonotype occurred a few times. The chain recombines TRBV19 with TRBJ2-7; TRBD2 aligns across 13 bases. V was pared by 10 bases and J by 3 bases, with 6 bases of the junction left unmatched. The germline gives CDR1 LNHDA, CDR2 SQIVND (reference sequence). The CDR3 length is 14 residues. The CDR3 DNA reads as TGTGCCACTGGGACTAGCGGGGCCAGCTACGAGCAGTACTTC. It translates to CATGTSGASYEQYF. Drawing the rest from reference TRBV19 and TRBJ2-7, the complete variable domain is DGGITQSPKYLFRKEGQNVTLSCEQNLNHDAMYWYRQDPGQGLRLIYYSQIVNDFQKGDIAEGYSVSREKKESFPLTVTSAQKNPTAFYLCATGTSGASYEQYFGPGTRLTVT.

The CDR3 spells CASSYGSLYGYTF. The CDR3, as DNA: TGTGCCAGCAGTTACGGTAGTTTATATGGCTACACCTTC. This chain connects TRBV6-6 to TRBJ1-2, with D uncertain. In germline, CDR1 is MNHNY, CDR2 SVGAGI (reference sequence). Deletions cut 2 bases from V and 5 bases from J, with 9 bases between. The CDR3 runs 13 residues.

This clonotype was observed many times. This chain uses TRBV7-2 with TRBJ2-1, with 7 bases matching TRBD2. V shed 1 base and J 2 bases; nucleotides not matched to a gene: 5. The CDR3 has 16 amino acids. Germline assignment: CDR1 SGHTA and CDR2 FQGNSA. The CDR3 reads CASSLGPGGPYNEQFF. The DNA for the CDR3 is TGTGCCAGCAGCTTAGGTCCGGGAGGCCCCTACAATGAGCAGTTCTTC.

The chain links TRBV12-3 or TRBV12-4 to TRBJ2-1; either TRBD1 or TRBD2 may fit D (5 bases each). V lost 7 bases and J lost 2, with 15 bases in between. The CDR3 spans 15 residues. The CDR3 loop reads CASTRGAAAYNEQFF. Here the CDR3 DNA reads TGTGCCAGCACTCGAGGGGCAGCAGCCTACAATGAGCAGTTCTTC.

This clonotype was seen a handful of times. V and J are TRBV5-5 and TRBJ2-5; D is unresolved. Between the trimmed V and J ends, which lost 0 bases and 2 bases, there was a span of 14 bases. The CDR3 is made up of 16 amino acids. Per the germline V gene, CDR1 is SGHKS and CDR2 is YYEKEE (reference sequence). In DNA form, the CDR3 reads TGTGCCAGCAGCTTGGGGGCAGCCTCGGGTCAAGAGACCCAGTACTTC. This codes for CASSLGAASGQETQYF.

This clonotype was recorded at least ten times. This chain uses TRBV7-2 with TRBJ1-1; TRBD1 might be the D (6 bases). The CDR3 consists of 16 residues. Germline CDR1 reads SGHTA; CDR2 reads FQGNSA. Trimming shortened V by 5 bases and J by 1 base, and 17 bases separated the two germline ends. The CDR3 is CASSPRGGVGNTEAFF. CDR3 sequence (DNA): TGTGCCAGCAGCCCTAGGGGGGGGGTCGGGAACACTGAAGCTTTCTTT.

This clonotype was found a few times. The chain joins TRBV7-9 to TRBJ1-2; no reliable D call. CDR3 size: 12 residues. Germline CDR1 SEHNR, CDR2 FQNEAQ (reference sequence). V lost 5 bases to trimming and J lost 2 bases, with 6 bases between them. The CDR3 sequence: CASSADNYGYTF. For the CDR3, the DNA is TGTGCCAGCAGCGCCGACAACTATGGCTACACCTTC.

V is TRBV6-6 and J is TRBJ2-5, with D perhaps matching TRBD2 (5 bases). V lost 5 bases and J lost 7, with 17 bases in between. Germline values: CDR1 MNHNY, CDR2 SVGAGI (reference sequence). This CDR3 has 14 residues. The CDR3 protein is CASSRGLESSTQYF. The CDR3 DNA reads TGTGCCAGCAGTCGAGGACTGGAAAGCTCGACCCAGTACTTC.

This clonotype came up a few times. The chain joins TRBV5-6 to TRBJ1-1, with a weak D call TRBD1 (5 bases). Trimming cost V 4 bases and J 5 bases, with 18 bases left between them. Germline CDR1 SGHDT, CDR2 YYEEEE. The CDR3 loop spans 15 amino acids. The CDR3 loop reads CASSPTQAPGTEAFF. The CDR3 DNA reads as TGTGCCAGCAGCCCGACCCAGGCCCCAGGGACTGAAGCTTTCTTT. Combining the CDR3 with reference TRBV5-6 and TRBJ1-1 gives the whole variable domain DAGVTQSPTHLIKTRGQQVTLRCSPKSGHDTVSWYQQALGQGPQFIFQYYEEEERQRGNFPDRFSGHQFPNYSSELNVNALLLGDSALYLCASSPTQAPGTEAFFGQGTRLTVV.

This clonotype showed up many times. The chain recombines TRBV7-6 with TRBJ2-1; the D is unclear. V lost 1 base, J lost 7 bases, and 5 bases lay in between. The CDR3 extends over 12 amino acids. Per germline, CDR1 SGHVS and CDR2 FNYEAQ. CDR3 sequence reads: CASSLVGNEQFF. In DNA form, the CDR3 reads TGTGCCAGCAGCTTAGTGGGGAATGAGCAGTTCTTC. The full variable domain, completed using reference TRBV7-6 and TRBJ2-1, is GAGVSQSPRYKVTKRGQDVALRCDPISGHVSLYWYRQALGQGPEFLTYFNYEAQQDKSGLPNDRFSAERPEGSISTLTIQRTEQRDSAMYRCASSLVGNEQFFGPGTRLTVL.

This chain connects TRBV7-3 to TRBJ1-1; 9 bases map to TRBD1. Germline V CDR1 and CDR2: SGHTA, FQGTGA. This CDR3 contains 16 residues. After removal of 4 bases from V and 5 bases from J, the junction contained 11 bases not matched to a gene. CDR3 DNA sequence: TGTGCCAGCAGCTCGGGGGGTGGACAGGGGAGTACTGAAGCTTTCTTT. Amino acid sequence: CASSSGGGQGSTEAFF.

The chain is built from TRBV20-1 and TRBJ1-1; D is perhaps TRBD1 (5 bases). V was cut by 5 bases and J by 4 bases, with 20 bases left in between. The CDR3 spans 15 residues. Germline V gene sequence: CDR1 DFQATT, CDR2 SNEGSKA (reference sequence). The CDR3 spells CSASTGVFRGTEAFF. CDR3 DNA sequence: TGCAGTGCTTCCACAGGAGTATTCCGTGGCACTGAAGCTTTCTTT.

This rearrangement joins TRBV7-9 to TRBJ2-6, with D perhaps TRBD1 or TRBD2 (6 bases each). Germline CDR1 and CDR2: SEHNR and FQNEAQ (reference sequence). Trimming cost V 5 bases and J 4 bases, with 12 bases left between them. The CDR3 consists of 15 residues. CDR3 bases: TGTGCCAGCAGCAGAGGGGGGACAGGGGCCAACGTCCTGACTTTC. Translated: CASSRGGTGANVLTF.

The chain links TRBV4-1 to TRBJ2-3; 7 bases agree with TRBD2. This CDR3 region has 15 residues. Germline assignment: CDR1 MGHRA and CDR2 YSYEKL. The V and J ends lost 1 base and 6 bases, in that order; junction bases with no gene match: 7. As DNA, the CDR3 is TGCGCCAGCAGCCAAGTCGGACTAGAGGTGGATACGCAGTATTTT. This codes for CASSQVGLEVDTQYF.

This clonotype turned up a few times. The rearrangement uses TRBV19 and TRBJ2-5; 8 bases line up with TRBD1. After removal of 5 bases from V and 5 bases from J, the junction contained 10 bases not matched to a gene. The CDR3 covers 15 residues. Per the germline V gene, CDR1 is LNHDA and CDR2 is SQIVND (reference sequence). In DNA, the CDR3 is TGTGCCAGTAGTGTCTCAGGACAGGGATGGGAGACCCAGTACTTC. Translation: CASSVSGQGWETQYF.